The sequence of this TCR beta chain was determined in a study of T cells in Graves' hyperthyroidism and ophthalmopathy. With regard to this clonotype: Its antigen is currently unknown.

The junction had 3 bases not matched to a gene; V was cut back by 5 bases and J by 3 bases. Germline V gives CDR1 SEHNR, CDR2 FQNEAQ (reference sequence). The CDR3 contains 13 residues. Amplification targeted TCR beta CDR3 regions from RNA transcripts. HTBI primers were employed in a first-round RT-PCR of the TCR CDR3. TCRdb redid the calling of the multiplex PCR reads with MiXCR, one entry per CDR3 protein. Of about 840,000 distinct CDR3 sequences detected, 38% appear once; the ten largest clones hold 7.5% to 9.5%. The study's findings and limits: Most thyroid clonotypes expanded above 0.001 appeared in blood too.

The sequence was collected from a man aged 18 to 30 with Graves' hyperthyroidism. This chain connects TRBV7-9 to TRBJ2-7; 8 nucleotides line up with TRBD1. Material: blood. This chain's CDR3 is CASSVGQVYEQYF. For the CDR3, the DNA is TGTGCCAGCAGCGTGGGACAGGTCTACGAGCAGTACTTC.